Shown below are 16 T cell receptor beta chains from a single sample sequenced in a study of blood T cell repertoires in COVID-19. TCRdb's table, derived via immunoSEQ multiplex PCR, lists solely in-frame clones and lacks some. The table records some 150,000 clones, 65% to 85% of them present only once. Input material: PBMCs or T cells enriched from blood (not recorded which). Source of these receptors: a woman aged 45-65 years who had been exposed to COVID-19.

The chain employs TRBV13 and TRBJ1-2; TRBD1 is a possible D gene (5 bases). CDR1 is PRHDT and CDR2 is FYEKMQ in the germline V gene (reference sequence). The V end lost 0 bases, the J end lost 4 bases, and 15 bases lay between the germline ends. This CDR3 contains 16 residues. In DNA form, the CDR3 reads TGTGCCAGCAGCTTAGGCCCGGGGGAGTTAGGCTATGGCTACACCTTC. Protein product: CASSLGPGELGYGYTF.

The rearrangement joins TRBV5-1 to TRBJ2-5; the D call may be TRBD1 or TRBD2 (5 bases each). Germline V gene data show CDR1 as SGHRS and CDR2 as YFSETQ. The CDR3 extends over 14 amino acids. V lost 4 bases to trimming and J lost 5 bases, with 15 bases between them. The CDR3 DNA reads TGCGCCAGCAGCCTGGGACGGAGTTCCGAGACCCAGTACTTC. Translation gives CASSLGRSSETQYF.

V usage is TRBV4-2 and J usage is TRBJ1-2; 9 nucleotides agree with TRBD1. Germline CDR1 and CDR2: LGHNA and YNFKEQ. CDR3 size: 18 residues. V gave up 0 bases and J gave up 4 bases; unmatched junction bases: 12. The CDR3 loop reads CASSQDHDRGGLGYGYTF. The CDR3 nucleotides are TGTGCCAGCAGCCAAGATCATGACAGGGGGGGGTTGGGCTATGGCTACACCTTC.

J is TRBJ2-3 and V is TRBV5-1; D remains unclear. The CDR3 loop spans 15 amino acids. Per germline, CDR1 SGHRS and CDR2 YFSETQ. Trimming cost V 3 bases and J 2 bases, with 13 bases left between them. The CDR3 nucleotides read TGCGCCAGCAGCTCGGGTCTCCTCCTCACAGATACGCAGTATTTT. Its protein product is CASSSGLLLTDTQYF.

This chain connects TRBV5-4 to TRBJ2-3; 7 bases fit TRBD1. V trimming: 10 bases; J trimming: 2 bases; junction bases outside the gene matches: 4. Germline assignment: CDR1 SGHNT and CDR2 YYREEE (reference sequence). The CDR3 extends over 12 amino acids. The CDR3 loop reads CAAGTATDTQYF. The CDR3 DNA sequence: TGTGCCGCCGGGACAGCCACAGATACGCAGTATTTT.

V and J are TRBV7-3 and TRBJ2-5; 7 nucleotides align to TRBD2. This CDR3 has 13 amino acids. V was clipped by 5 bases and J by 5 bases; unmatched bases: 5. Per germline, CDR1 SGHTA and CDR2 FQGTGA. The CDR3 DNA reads TGTGCCAGCAGCCCCACTAGCGTCGAGACCCAGTACTTC. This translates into CASSPTSVETQYF.

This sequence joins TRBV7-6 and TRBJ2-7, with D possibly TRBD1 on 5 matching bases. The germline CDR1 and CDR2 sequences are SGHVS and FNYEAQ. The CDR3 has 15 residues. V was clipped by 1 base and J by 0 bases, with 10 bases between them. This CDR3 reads CASSLGTGRSYEQYF. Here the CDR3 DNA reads TGTGCCAGCAGCTTAGGTACAGGTCGCTCCTACGAGCAGTACTTC.

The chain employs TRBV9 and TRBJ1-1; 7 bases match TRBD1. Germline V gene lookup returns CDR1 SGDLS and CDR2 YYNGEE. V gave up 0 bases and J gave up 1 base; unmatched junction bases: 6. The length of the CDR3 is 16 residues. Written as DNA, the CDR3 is TGTGCCAGCAGCGTAGGGCACAGGGGTGGGAACACTGAAGCTTTCTTT. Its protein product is CASSVGHRGGNTEAFF.

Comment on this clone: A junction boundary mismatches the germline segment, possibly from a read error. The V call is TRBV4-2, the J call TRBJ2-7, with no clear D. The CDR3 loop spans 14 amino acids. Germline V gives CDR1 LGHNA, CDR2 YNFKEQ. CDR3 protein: CASSQDTPPTQVWF. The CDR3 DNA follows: TGTGCCAGCAGCCAAGATACCCCTCCCACCCAGGTTTGGTTC.

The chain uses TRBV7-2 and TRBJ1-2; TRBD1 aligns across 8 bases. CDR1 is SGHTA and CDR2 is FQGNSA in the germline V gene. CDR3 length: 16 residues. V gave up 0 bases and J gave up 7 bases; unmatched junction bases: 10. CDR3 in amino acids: CASSLAPAGGEGGYTF. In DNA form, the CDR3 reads TGTGCCAGCAGCTTAGCCCCTGCAGGGGGCGAGGGTGGCTACACCTTC.

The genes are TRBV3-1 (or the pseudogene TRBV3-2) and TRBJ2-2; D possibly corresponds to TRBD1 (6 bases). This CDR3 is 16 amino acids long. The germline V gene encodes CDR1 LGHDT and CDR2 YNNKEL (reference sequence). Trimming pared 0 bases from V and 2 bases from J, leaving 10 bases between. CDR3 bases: TGTGCCAGCAGCCAAGATTTACAGGGCAACACCGGGGAGCTGTTTTTT. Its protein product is CASSQDLQGNTGELFF.

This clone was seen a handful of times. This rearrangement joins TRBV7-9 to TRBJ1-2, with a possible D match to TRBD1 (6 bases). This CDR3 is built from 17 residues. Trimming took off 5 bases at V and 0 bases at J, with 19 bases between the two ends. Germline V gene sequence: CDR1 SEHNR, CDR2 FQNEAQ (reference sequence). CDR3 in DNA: TGTGCCAGCAGCGCCGGACGGGGGGCGCAGGCTAACTATGGCTACACCTTC. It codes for CASSAGRGAQANYGYTF.

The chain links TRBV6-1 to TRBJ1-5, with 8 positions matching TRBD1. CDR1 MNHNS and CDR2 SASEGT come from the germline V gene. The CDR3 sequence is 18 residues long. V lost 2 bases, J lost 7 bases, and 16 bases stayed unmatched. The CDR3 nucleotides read TGTGCCAGCAGTGAACAGGGGGCGGTAGGCCGGGTGGGACAGCCCCAGCATTTT. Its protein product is CASSEQGAVGRVGQPQHF.

The CDR3 region is CATSRPSRGSDTQYF. The DNA for the CDR3 is TGTGCCACCAGCAGACCCTCCAGAGGGTCGGATACGCAGTATTTT. The chain recombines TRBV15 with TRBJ2-3; TRBD2 might be the D (5 bases). Trimming left V 2 bases short and J 6 bases short, with 15 bases between. The CDR3 length is 15 residues. Germline V lookup: CDR1 LNHNV, CDR2 YYDKDF (reference sequence).

For the CDR3, the DNA is TGCAGCGTTGATTTAACAGGGAAAGCTTTCTTT. It translates to CSVDLTGKAFF. V is TRBV29-1 and J is TRBJ1-1; perhaps TRBD1 as D (6 bases). This CDR3 spans 11 amino acids. Looked up from germline, CDR1 is SQVTM and CDR2 is ANQGSEA. Trimming shortened V by 3 bases and J by 9 bases, and 11 bases separated the two germline ends.

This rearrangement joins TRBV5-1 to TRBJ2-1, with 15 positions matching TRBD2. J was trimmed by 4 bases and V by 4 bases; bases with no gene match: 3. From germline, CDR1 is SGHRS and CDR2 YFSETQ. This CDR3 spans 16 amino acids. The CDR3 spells CASSIGLAGGYNEQFF. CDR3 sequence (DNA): TGCGCCAGCAGCATCGGACTAGCGGGAGGGTACAATGAGCAGTTCTTC.